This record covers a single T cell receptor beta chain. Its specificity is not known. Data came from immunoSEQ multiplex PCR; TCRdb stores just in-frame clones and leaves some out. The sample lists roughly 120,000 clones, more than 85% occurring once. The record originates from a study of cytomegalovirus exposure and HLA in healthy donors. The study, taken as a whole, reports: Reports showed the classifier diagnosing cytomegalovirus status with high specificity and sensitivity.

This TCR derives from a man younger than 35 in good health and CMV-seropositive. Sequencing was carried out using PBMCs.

In DNA, the CDR3 is TGTGCCAGCAGCCCGGCGGGACAGGCCTACGAGCAGTACTTC. Protein product: CASSPAGQAYEQYF. The rearrangement links TRBV7-9 to TRBJ2-7; 8 bases agree with TRBD1. Germline CDR1 is SEHNR and CDR2 is FQNEAQ (reference sequence). J lost 2 bases, V lost 5 bases, and 5 bases had no gene match. The CDR3 runs 14 residues.